What follows are 30 T cell receptor beta chains derived from one specimen sequenced in a study of shared clonotypes between healthy human individuals. Assay used: immunoSEQ multiplex PCR; TCRdb lists only in-frame clones, some missing. Counted here are 2.3 million or so clones, 80% to 95% occurring once; the ten biggest clones make up 0.39%. Sequenced sample: naive CD4+ T cells from PBMCs. Subset in this sample: CD45RA+ positively selected. The receptors originated from a man aged 18-30 years in good health. Some clones in this sample may be carry-over from other donors' samples.

The V gene is TRBV19, the J gene TRBJ1-2; 7 bases are shared with TRBD1. J lost 1 base, V lost 7 bases, and 12 bases had no gene match. The CDR3 loop spans 16 amino acids. The germline V gene has CDR1 LNHDA and CDR2 SQIVND (reference sequence). CDR3 nucleotides: TGTGCCAGTAATACAGGGGAACGAGGTTTTAACTATGGCTACACCTTC. Encoded protein: CASNTGERGFNYGYTF.

The chain employs TRBV5-6 and TRBJ1-2; 10 positions agree with TRBD1. CDR1 SGHDT and CDR2 YYEEEE come from the germline V gene. The CDR3 consists of 16 residues. The V segment lost 4 bases and the J segment 10 bases; nucleotides outside the gene matches: 16. The DNA for the CDR3 is TGTGCCAGCAGCCGCAGGACACCGGGACAGGGGTCGGACTACACCTTC. This codes for CASSRRTPGQGSDYTF.

This clone appeared a single time. V gene TRBV6-6 combines with J gene TRBJ1-5; no firm D call. Germline V gene sequence: CDR1 MNHNY, CDR2 SVGAGI (reference sequence). The CDR3 loop spans 14 amino acids. V gave up 8 bases and J gave up 2 bases, with 13 bases separating them. This CDR3 reads CASLMSDGNQPQHF. CDR3 DNA: TGTGCCAGCCTTATGTCGGACGGCAATCAGCCCCAGCATTTT.

J is TRBJ2-3 and V is TRBV5-4; 11 bases agree with TRBD2. The trim removed 4 bases at V and 4 bases at J, leaving 11 bases unmatched. There are 17 residues in the CDR3. Germline values: CDR1 SGHNT, CDR2 YYREEE (reference sequence). This CDR3 is CASSAMTSGNRADTQYF. Here the CDR3 DNA reads TGTGCCAGCAGCGCCATGACTAGCGGGAATCGGGCAGATACGCAGTATTTT.

The chain carries TRBV19 and TRBJ2-3, with 9 nucleotides matching TRBD1. J gave up 6 bases and V 10 bases, and 14 bases lay outside the gene matches. Germline CDR1 and CDR2: LNHDA and SQIVND (reference sequence). The CDR3 has 15 amino acids. In DNA, the CDR3 is TGTGCCACTACCCTCGAACAGGGGGCGTGGGATACGCAGTATTTT. This gives the protein CATTLEQGAWDTQYF.

This sequence joins TRBV28 and TRBJ1-5; 10 bases are shared with TRBD1. The CDR3 has 15 residues. CDR1 is MDHEN, CDR2 SYDVKM, per germline. After removal of 6 bases from V and 8 bases from J, the junction contained 10 bases not matched to a gene. The CDR3 protein is CASSFPGQGIEPQHF. The CDR3 nucleotides read TGTGCCAGCAGCTTCCCGGGACAGGGGATAGAGCCCCAGCATTTT.

As for this clone: Other DNA sequences in this specimen translate into the identical CDR3. The gene calls are TRBV11-2 and TRBJ2-5; D is ambiguous. The germline CDR1 and CDR2 sequences are SGHAT and FQNNGV. Trimming removed 5 bases at V and 5 bases at J, with 9 bases between. The CDR3 has 12 amino acids. The CDR3 spells CASSLVRETQYF. The CDR3 bases are TGTGCCAGCAGCCTAGTGCGGGAGACCCAGTACTTC.

The chain uses TRBV5-6 and TRBJ1-5, with TRBD1 as a possible D gene (6 bases). The V end was cut by 0 bases, the J end by 10 bases, with 8 bases between. The germline gives CDR1 SGHDT, CDR2 YYEEEE. The CDR3 consists of 12 residues. The CDR3 here is CASSLVGGPQHF. The CDR3 DNA follows: TGTGCCAGCAGCTTGGTCGGGGGCCCCCAGCATTTT.

The V gene is TRBV6-5, the J gene TRBJ2-2; D is ambiguous. Germline CDR1 reads MNHEY; CDR2 reads SVGAGI. V lost 0 bases and J lost 5, with 7 bases in between. The CDR3 runs 14 residues. In DNA, the CDR3 is TGTGCCAGCAGTTACTCGACTCGGACCGGGGAGCTGTTTTTT. Its translation is CASSYSTRTGELFF.

The chain recombines TRBV10-3 with TRBJ2-7; 8 bases align to TRBD2. There are 14 residues in the CDR3. V lost 3 bases, J lost 3 bases, and 4 bases stayed unmatched. The germline gives CDR1 ENHRY, CDR2 SYGVKD. For the CDR3, the DNA is TGTGCCATCAGTGATCTACTAGCGGACTACGAGCAGTACTTC. This sequence encodes CAISDLLADYEQYF.

The chain joins TRBV5-5 to TRBJ1-1; no firm D call. CDR3 length: 14 residues. From germline, CDR1 is SGHKS and CDR2 YYEKEE (reference sequence). Between the trimmed V and J ends, which lost 5 bases and 1 base, there was a span of 12 bases. CDR3 in amino acids: CASRYDIRNTEAFF. CDR3 coding DNA: TGTGCCAGCAGGTACGACATTAGGAACACTGAAGCTTTCTTT.

V usage is TRBV14 and J usage is TRBJ2-1; D not certain. Germline V gene lookup returns CDR1 SGHDN and CDR2 FVKESK. The CDR3 is 13 residues long. Trimming left V 4 bases short and J 9 bases short, with 13 bases between. CDR3 coding DNA: TGTGCCAGCAGCCTGCCCGCTAGAGGTGAGCAGTTCTTC. Translation: CASSLPARGEQFF.

The chain combines TRBV25-1 with TRBJ2-1, with 14 bases matching TRBD2. Germline values: CDR1 MGHDK, CDR2 SYGVNS. The V gene end was trimmed by 5 bases and the J gene end by 8 bases; junction bases not matched to a gene: 11. The CDR3 runs 17 residues. This CDR3 reads CASSTGTSGSRVDEQFF. The CDR3 region has the DNA TGTGCCAGCAGTACAGGGACTAGCGGGAGTAGAGTGGATGAGCAGTTCTTC. The full variable domain, in which reference TRBV25-1 and TRBJ2-1 provide the parts outside the CDR3, is EADIYQTPRYLVIGTGKKITLECSQTMGHDKMYWYQQDPGMELHLIHYSYGVNSTEKGDLSSESTVSRIRTEHFPLTLESARPSHTSQYLCASSTGTSGSRVDEQFFGPGTRLTVL.

V usage is TRBV28 and J usage is TRBJ1-5, with D tentatively TRBD1 (5 bases). The CDR3 is 11 residues long. The germline V gene has CDR1 MDHEN and CDR2 SYDVKM. V lost 6 bases and J 8 bases, leaving 8 bases between the germline ends. The CDR3 loop is CASRGREPQHF. DNA of the CDR3: TGTGCCAGCAGGGGGCGGGAGCCCCAGCATTTT.

V is TRBV5-3 and J is TRBJ1-4; possibly TRBD1 for D (6 bases). TRBV5-3 is an open reading frame whose function is uncertain. This CDR3 is 14 amino acids long. The V gene lost 0 bases and the J gene lost 8 bases, with 11 bases spanning the gap. CDR3 DNA sequence: TGTGCCAGAAGCTTGGCTCACAGGGACGAAAAACTGTTTTTT. Amino acids: CARSLAHRDEKLFF.

The genes are TRBV11-2 and TRBJ2-7; no reliable D call. Per the germline V gene, CDR1 is SGHAT and CDR2 is FQNNGV. Trimming cost V 4 bases and J 0 bases, with 13 bases left between them. The CDR3 consists of 15 residues. The CDR3 bases are TGTGCCAGCAGCTCACTACACCACATCTCCTACGAGCAGTACTTC. Its translation: CASSSLHHISYEQYF.

The gene calls are TRBV25-1 and TRBJ1-2; D is possibly TRBD1 (6 bases). V gave up 4 bases and J gave up 6 bases, with 12 bases separating them. Germline CDR1 is MGHDK and CDR2 is SYGVNS. The CDR3 covers 13 residues. In DNA form, the CDR3 reads TGTGCCAGCAGTGCCGGGACACTTGATGGCTACACCTTC. As protein: CASSAGTLDGYTF.

This chain uses TRBV5-1 with TRBJ2-7; D may match TRBD1 or TRBD2 (6 bases each). This CDR3 is 18 amino acids long. The germline CDR1 and CDR2 sequences are SGHRS and YFSETQ. V was shortened by 4 bases and J by 3 bases, with 26 bases between the two germline ends. CDR3 sequence: CASSVPRDGRGRHYEQYF. CDR3 in DNA: TGCGCCAGCAGCGTCCCCCGGGATGGCCGGGGGCGGCACTACGAGCAGTACTTC.

The genes are TRBV9 and TRBJ2-7; 7 bases map to TRBD2. The germline gives CDR1 SGDLS, CDR2 YYNGEE. CDR3 length: 15 amino acids. V lost 4 bases to trimming and J lost 2 bases; unmatched junction nucleotides: 9. The CDR3 region is CASSPREGTTYEQYF. In DNA, the CDR3 is TGTGCCAGCAGCCCAAGAGAAGGGACTACCTACGAGCAGTACTTC.

The rearrangement links TRBV2 to TRBJ1-1, with D perhaps TRBD1 (5 bases). There are 13 residues in the CDR3. Per the germline V gene, CDR1 is SNHLY and CDR2 is FYNNEI. Trimming left V 9 bases short and J 1 base short, with 12 bases between. The DNA of the CDR3 is TGTGCCAGGTGGGGGGAGTGGAACACTGAAGCTTTCTTT. Its protein product is CARWGEWNTEAFF.

This chain joins TRBV18 and TRBJ2-6; D remains unclear. Germline V gene sequence: CDR1 KGHSH, CDR2 LQKENI. The CDR3 spans 15 residues. V was cut by 5 bases and J by 2 bases, with 10 bases left in between. For the CDR3, the DNA is TGTGCCAGCTCAACGGCGAGTGCTGGGGCCAACGTCCTGACTTTC. Protein: CASSTASAGANVLTF.

This chain uses TRBV5-1 with TRBJ2-5, with 7 bases matching TRBD2. Germline V gene sequence: CDR1 SGHRS, CDR2 YFSETQ. The CDR3 is made up of 13 amino acids. V lost 7 bases to trimming and J lost 5 bases; unmatched junction nucleotides: 8. The CDR3 region has the DNA TGCGCCAGCGGGAGCGGGAATCAGGAGACCCAGTACTTC. Amino acid sequence: CASGSGNQETQYF.

J is TRBJ1-2 and V is TRBV11-1; D remains unclear. Trimming pared 5 bases from V and 3 bases from J, leaving 10 bases between. Germline V gene lookup returns CDR1 SGHAT and CDR2 FQDESV (reference sequence). The CDR3 is 13 amino acids. CDR3 coding DNA: TGTGCCAGCAGCCAACAGCTAGACTATGGCTACACCTTC. It encodes CASSQQLDYGYTF.

The V and J genes are TRBV7-2 and TRBJ2-1; 10 bases line up with TRBD2. Germline values: CDR1 SGHTA, CDR2 FQGNSA. The V gene end was trimmed by 7 bases and the J gene end by 2 bases; junction bases not matched to a gene: 11. The CDR3 has 17 amino acids. Written as DNA, the CDR3 is TGTGCCAGCATCCAGCGGGGGGGCCCGGGGACCTACAATGAGCAGTTCTTC. Translated, it gives CASIQRGGPGTYNEQFF.

V and J are TRBV5-1 and TRBJ1-3, with D perhaps TRBD1 (6 bases). V lost 3 bases to trimming and J lost 4 bases, with 14 bases between them. The CDR3 sequence is 15 residues long. Germline loops: CDR1 SGHRS, CDR2 YFSETQ. This CDR3 reads CASSSGASEGNTIYF. In DNA form, the CDR3 reads TGCGCCAGCAGCTCGGGGGCCTCGGAGGGAAACACCATATATTTT.

V gene TRBV7-9 combines with J gene TRBJ1-2; the match to TRBD1 covers 7 bases. The CDR3 has 14 residues. The V and J ends lost 1 base and 7 bases, in that order; junction bases with no gene match: 6. CDR1 and CDR2 from the germline V gene are SEHNR and FQNEAQ (reference sequence). CDR3 sequence: CASSLGAGGSGYTF. DNA of the CDR3: TGTGCCAGCAGCTTAGGGGCAGGGGGGTCTGGCTACACCTTC.

This clone was recorded only once. This sample includes further DNA sequences coding for the same CDR3. The chain is built from TRBV5-1 and TRBJ2-5; no clear D. The CDR3 has 14 residues. Germline CDR1 SGHRS, CDR2 YFSETQ. Trimming left V 3 bases short and J 5 bases short, with 14 bases between. CDR3 coding DNA: TGCGCCAGCAGCTCCTCGACCGGACGGGAGACCCAGTACTTC. This gives the protein CASSSSTGRETQYF.

The chain uses TRBV14 and TRBJ1-2; D is uncertain. V was shortened by 7 bases and J by 2 bases, with 8 bases between the two germline ends. The CDR3 spans 12 residues. In germline, CDR1 is SGHDN, CDR2 FVKESK. CDR3 residues: CASKGGNYGYTF. In nucleotides, the CDR3 is TGTGCCAGCAAGGGTGGGAACTATGGCTACACCTTC. Full variable domain (outside the CDR3, taken from reference TRBV14 and TRBJ1-2): EAGVTQFPSHSVIEKGQTVTLRCDPISGHDNLYWYRRVMGKEIKFLLHFVKESKQDESGMPNNRFLAERTGGTYSTLKVQPAELEDSGVYFCASKGGNYGYTFGSGTRLTVV.

CDR3 loop: CAWNHNEKLFF. DNA for the CDR3: TGTGCCTGGAACCATAATGAAAAACTGTTTTTT. The chain has TRBV30 and TRBJ1-4; D call uncertain. Germline V lookup: CDR1 GTSNPN, CDR2 SVGIG (reference sequence). CDR3 length equals 11 residues. V lost 4 bases, J lost 4 bases, and 4 bases lay in between.

This chain uses TRBV5-1 with TRBJ2-1, with D possibly matching TRBD1 (5 bases). V lost 8 bases and J 8 bases, leaving 20 bases between the germline ends. The CDR3 has 14 amino acids. CDR1 and CDR2 (germline): SGHRS, YFSETQ. Here the CDR3 DNA reads TGCGCCAGTGGGGCCGGTATTACGGGCGATGAGCAGTTCTTC. Protein product: CASGAGITGDEQFF.